This T cell receptor beta chain came from a study of blood T cell repertoires in COVID-19 (dated by TCRdb to 2020 to 2022). Context from the whole study: Collaborator samples came from the United States, Italy and Spain and covered acute and convalescent phases of COVID-19. The samples were drawn from two sources: the first 160 participants of the ongoing ImmuneRACE study, and over 950 subjects contributed by 6 global collaborators. Where HLA class I and class II types were available, the types were taken from metadata supplied by the sample provider, not from assay-based typing. The material from the prospective study consisted of cDNA or gDNA derived from T cells, B-cell-depleted T cells, or PBMCs. Deeply sampled blood TCRbeta repertoires from subjects exposed to, actively infected with, or recovered from COVID-19 were included in the dataset. Nearly every sample came with metadata listing a de-identified subject ID, COVID-19 status, age in years and sex. The repertoires were made available in a free public database intended to serve as a resource for research on the immune response to SARS-CoV-2. On the study overall, not on this receptor specifically: The quantity of clinical and demographic metadata differed by source and by participant and was supplied without curation.

Collaborating institutions collected whole blood in K2EDTA tubes following their own protocols. For TCRbeta analysis, collaborator samples were shipped as frozen whole blood, as isolated PBMCs, or as DNA extracted from either sample type. TCRbeta CDR3 regions were amplified from genomic DNA using the immunoSEQ Assay, a bias-controlled multiplex PCR. In the paper's pipeline: The number of nucleated cells in each sample was estimated by amplification of reference gene primers within the assay. Sequence reads were collapsed and filtered to measure the absolute abundance of every unique TCRbeta CDR3 rearrangement. For each sample, productive Simpson clonality was calculated by taking the square root of Simpson's diversity index across productive rearrangements. TCRdb's version of the immuneACCESS table is confined to in-frame rearrangements and falls short of the full clone set. An unresolved V gene accounts for under half of the shortfall where checked; the remainder is of unknown origin. Clonal size and the V and J genes are those of that table, whereas D and trimming came from the DNA. Counted in this sample were about 130,000 clones; roughly 82% of them appeared once. In total, the top ten clones hold roughly 5.4% of the sample.

This clone was counted a few times. Its antigen is not yet known. Base quality data are lacking; no much larger clone is found one base away. Trimming accounts for 8 bases at V and 4 bases at J, while the number of junction bases matched to no gene is 9. CDR1 and CDR2, per the germline V gene, are SQVTM and ANQGSEA. Its CDR3 holds 14 amino acids, cysteine through phenylalanine. The kept DNA is CDR3 alone, 42 bases in frame from the first base. This sequence uses TRBV29-1 and TRBJ2-1, and 9 bases in between align with TRBD2. This clonotype was sampled from a human donor in a cohort sampled during active COVID-19. The sequenced sample consisted of peripheral blood. In nucleotide form, the sequence is TGCAGCCTGGGGGCTAGCGGGGATTACAATGAGCAGTTCTTC. This yields the protein CSLGASGDYNEQFF.